What follows is one TCR beta chain and its context. The data derive from a study of blood T cell repertoires in COVID-19. The CDR3 covers 12 residues. V was shortened by 7 bases and J by 1 base, with 10 bases between the two germline ends. Germline values: CDR1 SQVTM, CDR2 ANQGSEA. Generated by immunoSEQ multiplex PCR, the TCRdb table keeps only in-frame clones and is missing some. In the table there are approximately 450,000 clones, roughly nine tenths of which are singletons. The sequenced sample was PBMCs or T cells enriched from blood (not recorded which). The V call is TRBV29-1, the J call TRBJ1-2, with a tentative D call TRBD1 (6 bases). The receptor was isolated from a man aged 25 to 40 who had recovered from COVID-19. The CDR3 sequence: CSAQGGNYGYTF. As DNA, the CDR3 is TGCAGCGCACAGGGTGGTAACTATGGCTACACCTTC.